These 4 T cell receptor beta chains were all obtained from the same sample, sequenced in a study of Tregs in tolerant kidney transplant recipients. Related graft donors supplied nonmyeloablative bone marrow transplants, and mixed chimerism was transient. Profiled with immunoSEQ multiplex PCR; TCRdb holds only in-frame clones, not every one. The sample data list 25,000 to 35,000 clones. Sequences were derived from CD4+ T cells from blood (PBMCs), sampled 24 months after the transplant. All receptors derive from a human patient who received a combined kidney and bone marrow transplant. Some T cells may be supplied by the graft donor.

Worth noting for this clone: The CDR3 end is not reached by the read, which stops 3 residues before it; the germline J gene fills it in. This chain connects TRBV19 to TRBJ2-7, with 9 nucleotides matching TRBD1. V lost 10 bases and J lost 2; bases outside the gene matches: 12. Germline CDR1 LNHDA, CDR2 SQIVND (reference sequence). The CDR3 is 15 residues long. The part of the CDR3 DNA that was read is TGTGCCACCTCTGGGTGGGGACAGGGAACCTACGAG. It is translated as CATSGWGQGTYE. The full-length CDR3 reads as CATSGWGQGTYEQYF.

The CDR3 sequence: CASSAGETQYF. The covered CDR3 bases are TGTGCCAGCTCCGCCGGGGAGACC. The chain carries TRBV18 and TRBJ2-5; no definite D call. The CDR3 goes on 3 residues after the read ends, and that part is filled in from the germline J gene. This CDR3 spans 11 amino acids. Trimming pared 6 bases from V and 5 bases from J, leaving 7 bases between. From germline, CDR1 is KGHSH and CDR2 LQKENI.

Comments on this clone: The CDR3 extends 3 residues past the end of the read, so its final part is completed from the germline J gene. This chain connects TRBV19 to TRBJ2-7; 10 nucleotides line up with TRBD2. Germline lookup yields CDR1 LNHDA and CDR2 SQIVND (reference sequence). V lost 3 bases to trimming and J lost 3 bases; unmatched junction nucleotides: 11. There are 17 residues in the CDR3. The part of the CDR3 DNA that was read is TGTGCCAGTAGTATCGGACTAGCGGCCGAACTAGGCTACGAG. Translating it yields CASSIGLAAELGYE. The whole CDR3 protein reads CASSIGLAAELGYEQYF.

This CDR3 is CASSSDSPGYEQYF. The covered CDR3 bases are TGTGCCAGCAGCTCGGACAGCCCTGGGTACGAG. The chain couples TRBV7-9 to TRBJ2-7; D is possibly TRBD1 (6 bases). From the germline J gene comes the end of the CDR3, since the read stops 3 residues before it. Per germline, CDR1 SEHNR and CDR2 FQNEAQ (reference sequence). V shed 4 bases and J shed 4 bases, with 14 bases lying between them. The CDR3 is made up of 14 amino acids. The full variable domain, its missing parts supplied by reference TRBV7-9 and TRBJ2-7, is DTGVSQNPRHKITKRGQNVTFRCDPISEHNRLYWYRQTLGQGPEFLTYFQNEAQLEKSRLLSDRFSAERPKGSFSTLEIQRTEQGDSAMYLCASSSDSPGYEQYFGPGTRLTVT.